The TCR beta chain described here comes from a study of PD-1 blockade in mismatch repair-deficient tumors. Study observations and caveats: Tumor-resident clones, often undetectable pretreatment in blood, expanded then contracted after pembrolizumab.

With 1 base removed from V and 1 base from J, the gap between germline ends came to 9 bases. CDR1 and CDR2 from the germline V gene are SGHAT and FQNNGV. There are 15 residues in the CDR3. TCRdb's copy holds only in-frame clones and misses some; the assay was immunoSEQ multiplex PCR. The table has 75,000 to 85,000 clones, approximately 84% seen once; the top ten hold 2.5% to 3%. In the case of this clone: What it recognizes is unknown.

The specimen comprised peripheral blood, sampled 12 weeks after starting pembrolizumab. The V gene is TRBV11-2, the J gene TRBJ2-3, with D maybe TRBD2 (7 bases). The sequence derives from an adult with mismatch repair-deficient cancer. The CDR3 coding sequence is TGTGCCAGCAGCTTAGGCGGGGGCGGCACAGATACGCAGTATTTT. It is translated as CASSLGGGGTDTQYF.